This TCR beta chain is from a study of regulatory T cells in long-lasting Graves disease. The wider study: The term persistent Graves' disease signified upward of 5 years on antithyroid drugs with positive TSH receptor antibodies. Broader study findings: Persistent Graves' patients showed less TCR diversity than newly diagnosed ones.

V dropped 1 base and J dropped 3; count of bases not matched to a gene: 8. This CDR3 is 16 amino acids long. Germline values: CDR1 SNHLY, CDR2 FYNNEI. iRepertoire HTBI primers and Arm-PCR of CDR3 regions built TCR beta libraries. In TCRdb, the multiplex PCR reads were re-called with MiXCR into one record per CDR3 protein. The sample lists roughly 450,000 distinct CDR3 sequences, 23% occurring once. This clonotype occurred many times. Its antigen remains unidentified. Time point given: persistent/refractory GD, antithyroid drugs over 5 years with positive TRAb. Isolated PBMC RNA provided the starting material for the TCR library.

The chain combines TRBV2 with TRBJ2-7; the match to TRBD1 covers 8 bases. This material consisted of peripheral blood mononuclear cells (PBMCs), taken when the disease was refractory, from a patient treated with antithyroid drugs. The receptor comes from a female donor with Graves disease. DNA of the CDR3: TGTGCCAGCAGTGAAGGGACAGGGAGAGGGGGCTACGAGCAGTACTTC. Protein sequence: CASSEGTGRGGYEQYF.